This T cell receptor (beta chain) was found in a study of blood T cell repertoires in COVID-19. Overall study context: Collection of acute and convalescent COVID-19 samples took place in the United States, Italy and Spain.

As handled by the study authors: The authors estimated nucleated cell counts from reference gene primer amplification. Assay used: immunoSEQ multiplex PCR; TCRdb lists only in-frame clones, some missing. V and J calls and clone size come straight from that table; D and trimming were deduced from the DNA. The sample has about 260,000 clones, about 85% seen once. This clone was observed once. Germline CDR1 reads MDHEN; CDR2 reads SYDVKM. V lost 10 bases to trimming and J lost 3 bases, with 15 bases between them. The CDR3 sequence is 14 residues long. The sequence derives from a man in his sixties with acute or convalescent COVID-19. The chain combines TRBV28 with TRBJ2-2; D might be TRBD1 (5 bases). Sequenced: peripheral blood. DNA of the CDR3: TGTGCCACCCACCGACAGAGATACACCGGGGAGCTGTTTTTT. Translating gives CATHRQRYTGELFF.